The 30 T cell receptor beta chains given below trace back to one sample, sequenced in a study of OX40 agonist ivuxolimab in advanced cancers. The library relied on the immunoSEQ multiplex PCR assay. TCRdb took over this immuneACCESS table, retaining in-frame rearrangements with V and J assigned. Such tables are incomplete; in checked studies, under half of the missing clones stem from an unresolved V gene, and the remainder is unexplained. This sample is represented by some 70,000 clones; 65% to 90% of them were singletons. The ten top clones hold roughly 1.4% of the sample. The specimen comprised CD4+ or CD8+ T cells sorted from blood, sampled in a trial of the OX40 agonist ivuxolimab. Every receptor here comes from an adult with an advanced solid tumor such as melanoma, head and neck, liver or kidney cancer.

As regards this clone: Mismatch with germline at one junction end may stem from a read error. CDR3 in amino acids: CASSLRGTSGYF. As DNA, the CDR3 is TGTGCCAGCAGCTTGCGGGGGACCAGCGGGTACTTT. The genes are TRBV5-6 and TRBJ1-6; maybe TRBD1 (5 bases). The germline gives CDR1 SGHDT, CDR2 YYEEEE. The CDR3 has 12 amino acids.

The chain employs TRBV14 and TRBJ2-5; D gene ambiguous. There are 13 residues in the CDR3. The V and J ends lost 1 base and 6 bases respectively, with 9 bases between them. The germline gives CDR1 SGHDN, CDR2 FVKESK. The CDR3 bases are TGTGCCAGCAGCCAAGGGGCGTTCAAGACCCAGTACTTC. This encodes CASSQGAFKTQYF.

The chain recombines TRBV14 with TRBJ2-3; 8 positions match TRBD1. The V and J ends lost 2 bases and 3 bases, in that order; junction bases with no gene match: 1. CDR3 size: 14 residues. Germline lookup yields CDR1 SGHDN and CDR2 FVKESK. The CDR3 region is CASSQNRGTDTQYF. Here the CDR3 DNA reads TGTGCCAGCAGCCAAAACAGGGGGACAGATACGCAGTATTTT.

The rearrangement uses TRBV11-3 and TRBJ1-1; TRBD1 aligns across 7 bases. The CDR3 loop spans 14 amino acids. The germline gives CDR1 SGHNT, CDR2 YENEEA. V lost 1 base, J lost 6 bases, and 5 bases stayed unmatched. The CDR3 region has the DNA TGTGCCAGCAGCTTAGTGGGACAGTCTTCTGAAGCTTTCTTT. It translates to CASSLVGQSSEAFF.

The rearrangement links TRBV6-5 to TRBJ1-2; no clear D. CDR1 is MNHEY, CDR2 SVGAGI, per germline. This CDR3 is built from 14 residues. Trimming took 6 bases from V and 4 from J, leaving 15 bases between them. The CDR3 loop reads CASRLLDRGYGYTF. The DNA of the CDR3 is TGTGCCAGCAGGCTACTCGACCGGGGCTATGGCTACACCTTC.

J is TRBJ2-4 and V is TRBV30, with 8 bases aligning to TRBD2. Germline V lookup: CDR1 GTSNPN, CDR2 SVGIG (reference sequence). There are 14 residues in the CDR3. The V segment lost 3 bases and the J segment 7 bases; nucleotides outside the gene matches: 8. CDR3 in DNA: TGTGCCTGGAGCGGGGGGGGAGGCGGTAACATTCAGTACTTC. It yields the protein CAWSGGGGGNIQYF.

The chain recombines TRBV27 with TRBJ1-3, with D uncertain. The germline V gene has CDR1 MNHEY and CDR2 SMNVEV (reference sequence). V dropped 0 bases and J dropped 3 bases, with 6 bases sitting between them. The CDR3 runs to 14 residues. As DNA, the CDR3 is TGTGCCAGCAGTTTATCAGAGGTTGGAAACACCATATATTTT. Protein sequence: CASSLSEVGNTIYF.

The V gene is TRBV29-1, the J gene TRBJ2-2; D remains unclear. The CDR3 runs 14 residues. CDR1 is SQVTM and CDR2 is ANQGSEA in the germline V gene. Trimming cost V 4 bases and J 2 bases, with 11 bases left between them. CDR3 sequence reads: CSVVGYLNTGELFF. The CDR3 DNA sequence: TGCAGCGTTGTGGGGTATCTTAACACCGGGGAGCTGTTTTTT.

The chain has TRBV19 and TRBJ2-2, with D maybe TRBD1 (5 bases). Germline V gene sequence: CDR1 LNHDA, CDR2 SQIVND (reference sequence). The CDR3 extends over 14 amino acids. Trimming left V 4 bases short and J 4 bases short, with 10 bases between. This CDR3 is CASSKGSATGELFF. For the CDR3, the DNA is TGTGCCAGTAGTAAGGGGTCGGCCACCGGGGAGCTGTTTTTT.

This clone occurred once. DNA for the CDR3: TGCGCCAGCAGCCAAGGATTGAACCGGCCTGAAGCTTTCTTT. Protein product: CASSQGLNRPEAFF. The V and J genes are TRBV4-1 and TRBJ1-1; D is undetermined. Trimming took 1 base from V and 6 from J, leaving 12 bases between them. Germline V lookup: CDR1 MGHRA, CDR2 YSYEKL. There are 14 residues in the CDR3.

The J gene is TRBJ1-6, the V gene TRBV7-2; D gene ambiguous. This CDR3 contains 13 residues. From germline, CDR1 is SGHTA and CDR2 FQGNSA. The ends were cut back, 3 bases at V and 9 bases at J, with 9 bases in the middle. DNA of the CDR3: TGTGCCAGCAGCTTTGGGTATGGTTCACCCCTCCACTTT. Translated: CASSFGYGSPLHF. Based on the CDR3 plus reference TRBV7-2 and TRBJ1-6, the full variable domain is GAGVSQSPSNKVTEKGKDVELRCDPISGHTALYWYRQSLGQGLEFLIYFQGNSAPDKSGLPSDRFSAERTGGSVSTLTIQRTQQEDSAVYLCASSFGYGSPLHFGNGTRLTVT.

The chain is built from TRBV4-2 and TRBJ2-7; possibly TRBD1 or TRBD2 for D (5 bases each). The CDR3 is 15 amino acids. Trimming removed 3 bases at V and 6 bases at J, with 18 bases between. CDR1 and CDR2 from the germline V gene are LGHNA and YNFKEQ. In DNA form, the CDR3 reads TGTGCCAGCAGCCATCCCGGGACCACAGGCGCCGAGCAGTACTTC. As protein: CASSHPGTTGAEQYF.

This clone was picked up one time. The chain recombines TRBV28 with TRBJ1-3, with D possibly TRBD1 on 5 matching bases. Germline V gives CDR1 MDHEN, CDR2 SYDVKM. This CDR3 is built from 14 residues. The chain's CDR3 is CGKARAPAGNTIYF. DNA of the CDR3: TGTGGGAAGGCCAGGGCCCCAGCTGGAAACACCATATATTTT.

CDR3 residues: CASSLSSGVGTGELFF. The CDR3 DNA follows: TGTGCCAGCAGTTTATCGTCTGGGGTGGGCACCGGGGAGCTGTTTTTT. The chain couples TRBV27 to TRBJ2-2; no firm D call. The CDR3 sequence is 16 residues long. Trimming left V 0 bases short and J 4 bases short, with 12 bases between. The germline V gene encodes CDR1 MNHEY and CDR2 SMNVEV (reference sequence).

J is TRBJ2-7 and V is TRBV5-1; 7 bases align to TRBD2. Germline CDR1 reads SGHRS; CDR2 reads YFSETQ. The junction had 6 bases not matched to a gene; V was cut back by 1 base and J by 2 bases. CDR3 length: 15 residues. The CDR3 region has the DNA TGCGCCAGCAGCTTGACCGGGGGAGGGGCCTACGAGCAGTACTTC. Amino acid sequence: CASSLTGGGAYEQYF. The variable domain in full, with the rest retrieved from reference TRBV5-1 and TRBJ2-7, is KAGVTQTPRYLIKTRGQQVTLSCSPISGHRSVSWYQQTPGQGLQFLFEYFSETQRNKGNFPGRFSGRQFSNSRSEMNVSTLELGDSALYLCASSLTGGGAYEQYFGPGTRLTVT.

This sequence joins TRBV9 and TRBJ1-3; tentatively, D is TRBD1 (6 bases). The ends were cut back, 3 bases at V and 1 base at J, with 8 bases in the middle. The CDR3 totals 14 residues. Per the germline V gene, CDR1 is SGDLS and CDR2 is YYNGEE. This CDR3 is CASSDRVSGNTIYF. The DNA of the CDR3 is TGTGCCAGCAGCGACAGGGTTTCTGGAAACACCATATATTTT.

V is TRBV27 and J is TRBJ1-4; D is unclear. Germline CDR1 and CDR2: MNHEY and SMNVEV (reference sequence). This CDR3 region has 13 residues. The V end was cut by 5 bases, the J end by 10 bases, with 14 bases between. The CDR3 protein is CASSLREVGKLFF. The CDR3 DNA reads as TGTGCCAGCAGTCTGAGAGAGGTGGGAAAACTGTTTTTT. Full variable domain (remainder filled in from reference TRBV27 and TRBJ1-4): EAQVTQNPRYLITVTGKKLTVTCSQNMNHEYMSWYRQDPGLGLRQIYYSMNVEVTDKGDVPEGYKVSRKEKRNFPLILESPSPNQTSLYFCASSLREVGKLFFGSGTQLSVL.

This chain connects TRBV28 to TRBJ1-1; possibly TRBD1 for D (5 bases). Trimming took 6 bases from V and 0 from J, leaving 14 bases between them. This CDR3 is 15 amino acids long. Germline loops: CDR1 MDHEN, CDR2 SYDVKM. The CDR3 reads CASSPWGGLNTEAFF. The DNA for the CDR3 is TGTGCCAGCAGCCCTTGGGGCGGACTGAACACTGAAGCTTTCTTT. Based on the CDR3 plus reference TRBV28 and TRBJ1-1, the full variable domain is DVKVTQSSRYLVKRTGEKVFLECVQDMDHENMFWYRQDPGLGLRLIYFSYDVKMKEKGDIPEGYSVSREKKERFSLILESASTNQTSMYLCASSPWGGLNTEAFFGQGTRLTVV.

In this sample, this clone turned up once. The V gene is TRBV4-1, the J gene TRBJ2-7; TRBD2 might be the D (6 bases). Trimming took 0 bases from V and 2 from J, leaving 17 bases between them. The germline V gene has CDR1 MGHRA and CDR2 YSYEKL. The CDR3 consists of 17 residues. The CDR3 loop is CASSQEGEGWRAYEQYF. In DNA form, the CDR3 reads TGCGCCAGCAGCCAAGAAGGGGAAGGGTGGAGGGCCTACGAGCAGTACTTC.

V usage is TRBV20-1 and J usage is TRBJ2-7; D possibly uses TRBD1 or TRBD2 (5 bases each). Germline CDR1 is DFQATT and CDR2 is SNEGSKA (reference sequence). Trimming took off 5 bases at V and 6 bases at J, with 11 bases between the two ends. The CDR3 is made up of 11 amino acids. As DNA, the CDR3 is TGCAGTGCTGGGGCAGCGGCCGAGCAGTACTTC. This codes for CSAGAAAEQYF.

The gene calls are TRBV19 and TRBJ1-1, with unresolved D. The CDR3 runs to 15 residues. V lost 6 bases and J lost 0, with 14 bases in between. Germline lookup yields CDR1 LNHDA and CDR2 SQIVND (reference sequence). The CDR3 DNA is TGTGCCAGTAGGGCAGACCGGGCCCTGAACACTGAAGCTTTCTTT. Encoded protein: CASRADRALNTEAFF.

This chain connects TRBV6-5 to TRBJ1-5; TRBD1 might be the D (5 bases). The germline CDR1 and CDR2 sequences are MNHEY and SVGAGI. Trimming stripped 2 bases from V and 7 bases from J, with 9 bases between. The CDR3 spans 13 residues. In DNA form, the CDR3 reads TGTGCCAGCAGTTACGAGAGGGGCCAGCCCCAGCATTTT. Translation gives CASSYERGQPQHF.

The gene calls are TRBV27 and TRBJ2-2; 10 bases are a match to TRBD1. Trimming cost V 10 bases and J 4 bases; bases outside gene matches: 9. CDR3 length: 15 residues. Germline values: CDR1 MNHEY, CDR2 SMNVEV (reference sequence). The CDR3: CAIGLTGGFTGELFF. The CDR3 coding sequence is TGTGCCATCGGACTGACAGGGGGCTTCACCGGGGAGCTGTTTTTT.

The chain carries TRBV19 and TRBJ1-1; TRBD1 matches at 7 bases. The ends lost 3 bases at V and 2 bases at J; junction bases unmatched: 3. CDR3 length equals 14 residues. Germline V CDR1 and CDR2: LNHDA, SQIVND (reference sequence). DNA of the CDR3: TGTGCCAGTAGTATGGGGGACAGAAACACTGAAGCTTTCTTT. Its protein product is CASSMGDRNTEAFF.

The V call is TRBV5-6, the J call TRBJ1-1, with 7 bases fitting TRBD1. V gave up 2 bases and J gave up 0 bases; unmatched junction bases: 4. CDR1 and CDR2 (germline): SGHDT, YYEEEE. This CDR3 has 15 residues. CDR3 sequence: CASSFSDRMNTEAFF. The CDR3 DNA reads TGTGCCAGCAGCTTTTCGGACAGGATGAACACTGAAGCTTTCTTT.

This CDR3 is CAISDNPGRTQETQYF. The DNA for the CDR3 is TGTGCCATCAGCGACAACCCGGGGAGGACCCAAGAGACCCAGTACTTC. The chain carries TRBV10-3 and TRBJ2-5, with a tentative D call TRBD2 (6 bases). V was cut by 6 bases and J by 1 base, with 18 bases left in between. Looked up from germline, CDR1 is ENHRY and CDR2 is SYGVKD. The CDR3 length is 16 residues.

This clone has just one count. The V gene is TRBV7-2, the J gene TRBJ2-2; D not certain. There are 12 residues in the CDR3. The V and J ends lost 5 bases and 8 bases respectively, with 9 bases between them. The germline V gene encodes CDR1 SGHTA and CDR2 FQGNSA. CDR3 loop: CASSRKRGELFF. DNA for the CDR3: TGTGCCAGCAGCCGAAAGAGGGGGGAGCTGTTTTTT.

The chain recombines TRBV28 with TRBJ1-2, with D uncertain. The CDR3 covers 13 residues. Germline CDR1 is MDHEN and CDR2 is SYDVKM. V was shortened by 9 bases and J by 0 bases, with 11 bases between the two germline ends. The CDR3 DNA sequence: TGTGCCAGTCGAAACGGGGCTAACTATGGCTACACCTTC. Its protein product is CASRNGANYGYTF.

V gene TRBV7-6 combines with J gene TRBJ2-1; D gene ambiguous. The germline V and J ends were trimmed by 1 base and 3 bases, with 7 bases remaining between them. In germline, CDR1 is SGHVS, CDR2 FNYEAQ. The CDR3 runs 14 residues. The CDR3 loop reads CASSLGSDYNEQFF. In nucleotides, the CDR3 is TGTGCCAGCAGCTTAGGGAGCGACTACAATGAGCAGTTCTTC. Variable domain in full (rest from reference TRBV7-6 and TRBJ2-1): GAGVSQSPRYKVTKRGQDVALRCDPISGHVSLYWYRQALGQGPEFLTYFNYEAQQDKSGLPNDRFSAERPEGSISTLTIQRTEQRDSAMYRCASSLGSDYNEQFFGPGTRLTVL.

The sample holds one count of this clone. CDR3 region: CATRVRSLYGYTF. The CDR3 bases are TGTGCCACCCGAGTCAGGTCCCTCTATGGCTACACCTTC. The V and J genes are TRBV10-3 and TRBJ1-2; D remains ambiguous. Trimming pared 10 bases from V and 4 bases from J, leaving 16 bases between. CDR3 length: 13 residues. The germline V gene encodes CDR1 ENHRY and CDR2 SYGVKD.